This TCR beta chain was sequenced during a study of identical twins. Overall study findings and caveats: For out-of-frame alpha sequences shared by twins, low generation probability was in excess. Conclusions leaned on cross-sectional statistical analysis and did not track the same donors over time. Abundant beta clonotypes from cord blood bore fewer insertions; memory repertoires lacked this pattern.

MiXCR was run by TCRdb on the 5' RACE reads, yielding one entry per CDR3 protein. The sample shows some 500,000 distinct CDR3 sequences, nearly 10% of them seen only once. This clonotype appeared a few times. Its antigen is undetermined. All donors comprised healthy Caucasians. Trimming took 4 bases from V and 4 from J, leaving 13 bases between them. Germline V CDR1 and CDR2: SGHDN, FVKESK. The CDR3 covers 14 residues. A further study also used this sample, focusing on yellow fever vaccine responses in identical twins.

This TCR came from a woman under 30 in good health. Sequenced material: PBMCs. The chain recombines TRBV14 with TRBJ2-5; the D gene is possibly TRBD2 (6 bases). For the CDR3, the DNA is TGTGCCAGCAGCCGCGGACTACGGGGAGAGACCCAGTACTTC. It translates to CASSRGLRGETQYF.